The entry that follows covers one T cell receptor (beta chain) sequence. CDR1 is SGHNT and CDR2 is YYREEE in the germline V gene (reference sequence). CDR3 size: 15 residues. V lost 5 bases to trimming and J lost 5 bases; unmatched junction nucleotides: 7. TCRdb keeps only in-frame clones here, not all; method: immunoSEQ multiplex PCR. This sample yields about half a million clones, of which nearly 90% are seen a single time; roughly 1% belongs to the top ten. The data were taken from a study of blood T cell repertoires in COVID-19. V gene TRBV5-4 combines with J gene TRBJ2-1; 10 positions match TRBD1. The material sequenced was peripheral blood. The TCR sequence derives from a man in his late teens or twenties with COVID-19, enrolled during active disease. CDR3 nucleotide sequence: TGTGCCAGCAGGCAGGACAGGGGGGCTAACAATGAGCAGTTCTTC. It translates to CASRQDRGANNEQFF. The entire variable domain, with the rest obtained from reference TRBV5-4 and TRBJ2-1, is as follows: ETGVTQSPTHLIKTRGQQVTLRCSSQSGHNTVSWYQQALGQGPQFIFQYYREEENGRGNFPPRFSGLQFPNYSSELNVNALELDDSALYLCASRQDRGANNEQFFGPGTRLTVL.